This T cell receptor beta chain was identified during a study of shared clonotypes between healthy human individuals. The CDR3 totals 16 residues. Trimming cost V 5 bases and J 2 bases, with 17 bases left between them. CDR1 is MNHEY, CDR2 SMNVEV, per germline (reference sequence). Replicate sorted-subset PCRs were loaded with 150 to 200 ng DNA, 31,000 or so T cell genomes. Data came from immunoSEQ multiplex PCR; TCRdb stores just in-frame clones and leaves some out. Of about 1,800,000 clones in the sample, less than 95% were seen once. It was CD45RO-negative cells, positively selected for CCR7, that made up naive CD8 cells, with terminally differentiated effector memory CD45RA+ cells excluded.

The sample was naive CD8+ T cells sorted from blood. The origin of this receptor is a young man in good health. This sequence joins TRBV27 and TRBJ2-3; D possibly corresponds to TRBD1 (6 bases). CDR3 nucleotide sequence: TGTGCCAGCAGTCCCCAGGGGACAAGGATCACAGATACGCAGTATTTT. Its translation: CASSPQGTRITDTQYF.